The sequence of this T cell receptor beta chain was determined in a study of cytomegalovirus exposure and HLA in healthy donors. Per germline, CDR1 SGHNT and CDR2 YENEEA. The ends lost 1 base at V and 3 bases at J; junction bases unmatched: 9. This CDR3 has 16 amino acids. The PCR was carried out with 60 Vbeta primers and 13 Jbeta primers. In the source study's methods: Counted up in a later analysis, unique TCR beta chains came to about 80 million, with some 9.9 million shared. Assay used: immunoSEQ multiplex PCR; TCRdb lists only in-frame clones, some missing. Clonal size and the V and J genes are those of that table, whereas D and trimming came from the DNA. The sample contains 250,000 to 300,000 clones, 84% of which appear only once. Study-level findings and limits: Specific recognition of CMV antigens was confirmed in vitro for three chains (all CMV-associated). A link between a missense DCLRE1C variant and TCR beta V- and J-gene trimming emerged from a later analysis. For presence/absence analyses, sequencing depth was assumed to be roughly uniform across donors.

This clone was picked up one time. Antigen specificity is unknown. This TCR came from a woman aged 40 to 50 in good health and CMV-seropositive. Sequencing used PBMCs. The V gene is TRBV11-3, the J gene TRBJ2-7; the match to TRBD1 covers 7 bases. CDR3 protein: CASSLGQRTGNYEQYF. CDR3 DNA sequence: TGTGCCAGCAGCTTAGGACAAAGGACAGGAAACTACGAGCAGTACTTC. Full variable domain (missing parts from reference TRBV11-3 and TRBJ2-7): EAGVVQSPRYKIIEKKQPVAFWCNPISGHNTLYWYLQNLGQGPELLIRYENEEAVDDSQLPKDRFSAERLKGVDSTLKIQPAELGDSAVYLCASSLGQRTGNYEQYFGPGTRLTVT.